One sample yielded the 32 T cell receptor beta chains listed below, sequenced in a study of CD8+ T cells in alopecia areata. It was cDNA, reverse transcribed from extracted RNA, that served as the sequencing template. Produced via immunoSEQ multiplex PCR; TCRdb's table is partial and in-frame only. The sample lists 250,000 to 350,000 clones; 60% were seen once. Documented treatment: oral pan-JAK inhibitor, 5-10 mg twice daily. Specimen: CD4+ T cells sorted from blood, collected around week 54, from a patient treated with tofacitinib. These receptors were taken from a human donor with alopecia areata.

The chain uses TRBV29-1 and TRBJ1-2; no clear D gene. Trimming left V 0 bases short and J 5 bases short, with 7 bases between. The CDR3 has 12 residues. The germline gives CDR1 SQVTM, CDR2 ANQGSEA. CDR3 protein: CSVEDMEYGYTF. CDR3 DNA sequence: TGCAGCGTTGAAGATATGGAGTATGGCTACACCTTC.

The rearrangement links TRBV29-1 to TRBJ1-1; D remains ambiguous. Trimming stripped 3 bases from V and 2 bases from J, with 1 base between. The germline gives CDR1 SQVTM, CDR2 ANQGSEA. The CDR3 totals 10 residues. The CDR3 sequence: CSVDNTEAFF. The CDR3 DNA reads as TGCAGCGTTGATAACACTGAAGCTTTCTTT. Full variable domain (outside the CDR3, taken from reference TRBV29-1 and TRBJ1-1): SAVISQKPSRDICQRGTSLTIQCQVDSQVTMMFWYRQQPGQSLTLIATANQGSEATYESGFVIDKFPISRPNLTFSTLTVSNMSPEDSSIYLCSVDNTEAFFGQGTRLTVV.

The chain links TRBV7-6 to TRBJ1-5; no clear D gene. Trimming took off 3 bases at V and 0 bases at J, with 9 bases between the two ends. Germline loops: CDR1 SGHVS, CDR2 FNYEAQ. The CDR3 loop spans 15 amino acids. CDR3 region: CASSFEPYSNQPQHF. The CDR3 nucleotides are TGTGCCAGCAGCTTTGAACCTTATAGCAATCAGCCCCAGCATTTT.

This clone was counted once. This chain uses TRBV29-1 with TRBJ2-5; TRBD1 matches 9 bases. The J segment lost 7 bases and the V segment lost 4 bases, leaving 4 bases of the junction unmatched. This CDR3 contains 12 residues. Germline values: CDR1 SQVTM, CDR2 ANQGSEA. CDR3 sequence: CSVGQGGGTQYF. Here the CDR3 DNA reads TGCAGCGTTGGACAGGGGGGTGGGACCCAGTACTTC.

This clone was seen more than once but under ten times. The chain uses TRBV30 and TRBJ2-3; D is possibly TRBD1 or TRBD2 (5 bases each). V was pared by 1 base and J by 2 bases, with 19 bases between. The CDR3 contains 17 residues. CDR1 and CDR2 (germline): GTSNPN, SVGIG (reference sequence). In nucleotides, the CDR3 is TGTGCCTGGAGTGGAGGTCCGCTGGGGGTCTACACAGATACGCAGTATTTT. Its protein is CAWSGGPLGVYTDTQYF.

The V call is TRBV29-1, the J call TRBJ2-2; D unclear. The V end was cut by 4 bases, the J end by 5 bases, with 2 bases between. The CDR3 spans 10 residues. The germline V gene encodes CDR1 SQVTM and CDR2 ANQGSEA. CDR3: CSVVTGELFF. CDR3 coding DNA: TGCAGCGTTGTAACCGGGGAGCTGTTTTTT.

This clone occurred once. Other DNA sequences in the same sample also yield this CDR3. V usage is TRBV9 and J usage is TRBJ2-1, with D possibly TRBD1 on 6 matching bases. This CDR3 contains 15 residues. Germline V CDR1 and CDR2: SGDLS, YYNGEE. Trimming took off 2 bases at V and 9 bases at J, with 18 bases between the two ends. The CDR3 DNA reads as TGTGCCAGCAGCGTTACAGGGTGGTTGATTGGTGAGCAGTTCTTC. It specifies CASSVTGWLIGEQFF.

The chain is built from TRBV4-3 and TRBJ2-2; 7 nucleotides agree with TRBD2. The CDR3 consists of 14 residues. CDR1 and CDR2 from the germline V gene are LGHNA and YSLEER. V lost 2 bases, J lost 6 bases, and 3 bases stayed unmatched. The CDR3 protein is CASSQLAGAGELFF. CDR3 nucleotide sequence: TGCGCCAGCAGCCAACTGGCGGGGGCCGGGGAGCTGTTTTTT.

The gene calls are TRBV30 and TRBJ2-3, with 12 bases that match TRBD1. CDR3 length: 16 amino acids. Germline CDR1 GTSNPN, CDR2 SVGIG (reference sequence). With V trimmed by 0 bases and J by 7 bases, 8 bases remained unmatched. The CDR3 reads CAWSVLGTGGRNTQYF. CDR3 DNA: TGTGCCTGGAGTGTACTGGGGACAGGGGGCCGGAATACGCAGTATTTT.

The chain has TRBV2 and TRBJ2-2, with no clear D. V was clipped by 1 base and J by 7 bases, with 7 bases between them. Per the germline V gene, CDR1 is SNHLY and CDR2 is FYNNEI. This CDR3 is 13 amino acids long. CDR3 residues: CASSEGGRGELFF. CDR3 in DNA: TGTGCCAGCAGTGAAGGCGGTCGCGGGGAGCTGTTTTTT.

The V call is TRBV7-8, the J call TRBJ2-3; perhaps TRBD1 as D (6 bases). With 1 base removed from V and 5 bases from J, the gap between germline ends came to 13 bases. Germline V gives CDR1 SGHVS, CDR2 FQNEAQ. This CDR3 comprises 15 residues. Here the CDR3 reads CASSLVGAQKDTQYF. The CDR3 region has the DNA TGTGCCAGCAGCTTAGTGGGGGCGCAGAAAGATACGCAGTATTTT. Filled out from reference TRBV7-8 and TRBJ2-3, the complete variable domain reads GAGVSQSPRYKVAKRGQDVALRCDPISGHVSLFWYQQALGQGPEFLTYFQNEAQLDKSGLPSDRFFAERPEGSVSTLKIQRTQQEDSAVYLCASSLVGAQKDTQYFGPGTRLTVL.

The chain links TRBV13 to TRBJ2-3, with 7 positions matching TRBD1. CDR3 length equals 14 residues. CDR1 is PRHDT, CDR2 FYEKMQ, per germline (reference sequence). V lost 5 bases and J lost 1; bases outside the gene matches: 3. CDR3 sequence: CASSVGTGTDTQYF. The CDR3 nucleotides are TGTGCCAGCAGCGTGGGGACAGGCACAGATACGCAGTATTTT.

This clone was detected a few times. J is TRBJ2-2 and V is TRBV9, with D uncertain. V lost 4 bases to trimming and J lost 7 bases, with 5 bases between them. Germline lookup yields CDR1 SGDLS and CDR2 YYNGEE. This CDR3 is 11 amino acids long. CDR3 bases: TGTGCCAGCAGCTCCGTCGGGGAGCTGTTTTTT. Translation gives CASSSVGELFF.

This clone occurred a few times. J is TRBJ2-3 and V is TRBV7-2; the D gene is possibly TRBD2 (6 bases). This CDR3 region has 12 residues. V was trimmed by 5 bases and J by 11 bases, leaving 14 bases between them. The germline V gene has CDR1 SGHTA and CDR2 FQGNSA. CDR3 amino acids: CASSVYREKQYF. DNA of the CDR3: TGTGCCAGCAGCGTATACCGGGAGAAGCAGTATTTT.

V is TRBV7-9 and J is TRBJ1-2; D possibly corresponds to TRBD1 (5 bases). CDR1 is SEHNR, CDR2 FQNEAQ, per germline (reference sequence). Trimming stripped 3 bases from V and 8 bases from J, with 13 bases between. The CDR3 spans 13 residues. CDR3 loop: CASSFKDTLGYTF. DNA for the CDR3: TGTGCCAGCAGCTTCAAGGACACTCTAGGCTACACCTTC.

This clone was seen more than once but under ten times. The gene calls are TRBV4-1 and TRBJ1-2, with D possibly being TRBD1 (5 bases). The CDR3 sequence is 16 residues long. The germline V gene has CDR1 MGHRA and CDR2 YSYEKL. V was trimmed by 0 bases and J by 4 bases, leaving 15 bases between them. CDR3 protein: CASSQDPPPRAYGYTF. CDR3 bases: TGCGCCAGCAGCCAAGATCCTCCACCCAGGGCCTATGGCTACACCTTC.

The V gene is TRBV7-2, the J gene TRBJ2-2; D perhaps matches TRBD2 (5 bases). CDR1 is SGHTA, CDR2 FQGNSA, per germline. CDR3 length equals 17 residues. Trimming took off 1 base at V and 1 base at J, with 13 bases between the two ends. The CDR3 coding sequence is TGTGCCAGCAGCTTAGAGAGAGGGAGTCTGAACACCGGGGAGCTGTTTTTT. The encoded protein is CASSLERGSLNTGELFF.

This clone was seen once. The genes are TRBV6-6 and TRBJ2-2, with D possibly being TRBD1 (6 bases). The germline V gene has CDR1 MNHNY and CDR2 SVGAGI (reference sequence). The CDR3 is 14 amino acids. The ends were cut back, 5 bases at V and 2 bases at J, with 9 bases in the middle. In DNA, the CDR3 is TGTGCCAGCAGTGCACAGGGTAACACCGGGGAGCTGTTTTTT. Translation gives CASSAQGNTGELFF.

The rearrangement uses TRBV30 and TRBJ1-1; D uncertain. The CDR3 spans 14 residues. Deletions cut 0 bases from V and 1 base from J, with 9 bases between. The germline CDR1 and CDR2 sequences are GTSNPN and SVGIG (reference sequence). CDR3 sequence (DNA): TGTGCCTGGAGTGTACTGCCCACGAACACTGAAGCTTTCTTT. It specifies CAWSVLPTNTEAFF.

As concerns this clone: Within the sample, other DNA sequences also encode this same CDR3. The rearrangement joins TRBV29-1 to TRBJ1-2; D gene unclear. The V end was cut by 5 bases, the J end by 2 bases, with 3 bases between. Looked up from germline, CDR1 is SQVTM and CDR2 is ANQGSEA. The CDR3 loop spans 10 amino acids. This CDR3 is CSVSNYGYTF. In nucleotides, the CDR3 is TGCAGCGTTTCGAACTATGGCTACACCTTC.

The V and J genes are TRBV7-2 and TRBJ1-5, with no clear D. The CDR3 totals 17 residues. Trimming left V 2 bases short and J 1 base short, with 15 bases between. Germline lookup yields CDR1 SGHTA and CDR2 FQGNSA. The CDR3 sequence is CASSLMARVTSNQPQHF. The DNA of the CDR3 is TGTGCCAGCAGCTTAATGGCTCGGGTTACCAGCAATCAGCCCCAGCATTTT.

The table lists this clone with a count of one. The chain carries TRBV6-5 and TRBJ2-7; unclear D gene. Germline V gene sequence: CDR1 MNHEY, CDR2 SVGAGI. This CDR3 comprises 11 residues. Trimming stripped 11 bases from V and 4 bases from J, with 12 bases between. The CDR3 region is CACPRSYEQYF. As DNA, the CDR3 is TGTGCCTGCCCGAGGAGTTACGAGCAGTACTTC.

CDR3 DNA sequence: TGCGCCAGCAGCCGAGCCGAAGGACAGGGAAACAATCAGCCCCAGCATTTT. Translation: CASSRAEGQGNNQPQHF. This chain uses TRBV4-1 with TRBJ1-5; 8 bases line up with TRBD1. The CDR3 is 17 residues long. Trimming at V came to 4 bases and at J to 3 bases, leaving 11 bases not matched to a gene. CDR1 is MGHRA, CDR2 YSYEKL, per germline.

Here the CDR3 reads CASRGGDRSPLHF. In nucleotides, the CDR3 is TGTGCCAGCAGAGGGGGGGACAGGTCACCCCTCCACTTT. V and J are TRBV6-5 and TRBJ1-6; 8 bases agree with TRBD1. CDR3 size: 13 residues. Trimming cost V 6 bases and J 10 bases; bases outside gene matches: 5. Germline V CDR1 and CDR2: MNHEY, SVGAGI.

DNA for the CDR3: TGTGCCAGCAGTTCATTCGACCTGAACACTGAAGCTTTCTTT. Amino acids: CASSSFDLNTEAFF. The chain has TRBV6-5 and TRBJ1-1; D uncertain. The CDR3 is 14 amino acids. From germline, CDR1 is MNHEY and CDR2 SVGAGI. The V gene lost 4 bases and the J gene lost 0 bases, with 9 bases spanning the gap.

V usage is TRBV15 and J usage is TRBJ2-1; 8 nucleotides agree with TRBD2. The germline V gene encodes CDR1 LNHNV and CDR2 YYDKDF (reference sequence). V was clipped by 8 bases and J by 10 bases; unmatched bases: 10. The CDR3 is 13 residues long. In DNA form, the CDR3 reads TGTGCCACCCACGGAGCCGGGAGGGAAGAGCAGTTCTTC. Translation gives CATHGAGREEQFF.

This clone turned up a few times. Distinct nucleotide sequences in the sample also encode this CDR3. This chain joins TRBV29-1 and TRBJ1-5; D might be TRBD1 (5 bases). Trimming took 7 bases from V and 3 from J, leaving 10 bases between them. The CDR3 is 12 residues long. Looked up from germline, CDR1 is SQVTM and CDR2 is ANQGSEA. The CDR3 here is CSAGTANQPQHF. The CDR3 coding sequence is TGCAGCGCGGGGACTGCCAATCAGCCCCAGCATTTT.

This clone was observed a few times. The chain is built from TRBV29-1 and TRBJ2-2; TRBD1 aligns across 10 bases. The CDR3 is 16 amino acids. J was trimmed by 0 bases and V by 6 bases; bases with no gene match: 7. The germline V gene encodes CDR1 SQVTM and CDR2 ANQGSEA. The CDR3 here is CSVGTGDPANTGELFF. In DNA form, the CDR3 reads TGCAGCGTCGGGACAGGGGACCCCGCGAACACCGGGGAGCTGTTTTTT.

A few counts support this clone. The CDR3: CASSLVQGSYEQYF. CDR3 sequence (DNA): TGCGCCAGCAGCTTGGTCCAGGGGTCCTACGAGCAGTACTTC. The chain uses TRBV5-1 and TRBJ2-7; weak D call: TRBD1 (6 bases). This CDR3 comprises 14 residues. Germline V gene data show CDR1 as SGHRS and CDR2 as YFSETQ. V shed 0 bases and J shed 1 base, with 8 bases lying between them.

The CDR3 spells CASRINYNEQFF. CDR3 DNA: TGTGCCAGCAGGATTAACTACAATGAGCAGTTCTTC. This chain joins TRBV6-1 and TRBJ2-1; no firm D call. Trimming pared 6 bases from V and 3 bases from J, leaving 6 bases between. Germline V gene data show CDR1 as MNHNS and CDR2 as SASEGT. This CDR3 comprises 12 residues.

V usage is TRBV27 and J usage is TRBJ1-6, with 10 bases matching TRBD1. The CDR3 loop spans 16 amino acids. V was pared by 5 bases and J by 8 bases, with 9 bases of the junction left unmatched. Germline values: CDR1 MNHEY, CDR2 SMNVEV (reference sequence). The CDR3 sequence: CASSRGQGMMDSPLHF. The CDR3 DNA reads TGTGCCAGCAGTCGGGGACAGGGGATGATGGATTCACCCCTCCACTTT.

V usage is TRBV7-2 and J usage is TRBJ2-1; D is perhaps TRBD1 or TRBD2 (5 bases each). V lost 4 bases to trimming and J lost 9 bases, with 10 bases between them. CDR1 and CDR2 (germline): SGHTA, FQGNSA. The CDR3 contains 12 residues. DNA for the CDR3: TGTGCCAGCAGCTCCCGGGACGCTGAGCAGTTCTTC. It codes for CASSSRDAEQFF.